These T cell receptor beta chains were read from a single sample in a study of blood T cell repertoires in COVID-19. Profiled with immunoSEQ multiplex PCR; TCRdb holds only in-frame clones, not every one. The data contain roughly 140,000 clones, approximately 84% of them seen just once; the ten biggest clones take up roughly 2.3%. The sequencing input was peripheral blood. The source is a man in his sixties or seventies with acute or convalescent COVID-19. Each CDR3 is given without its conserved first and last residue.

J,V,CDR3
TRBJ1-3,TRBV9,ASSVQYSGNTIY
TRBJ2-5,TRBV3-1/TRBV3-2,ASSPTGGPETQY
TRBJ2-3,TRBV11-3,ASSLGEADTQY
TRBJ2-7,TRBV28,ASRPTGGASYEQY
TRBJ2-7,TRBV24-1,ATSDSFLRQGCHEQY
TRBJ1-6,TRBV21-1,ASSKDQGNSYNSPLH
TRBJ1-2,TRBV28,ATETGFNGYT
TRBJ2-6,TRBV5-1,ASKFDLGANVLT
TRBJ1-6,TRBV5-5,ASGQEGADSPLH
TRBJ1-6,TRBV5-6,ASSTGQSNSPLH
TRBJ2-7,TRBV7-2,ASSSRVGTGTGIHEQY
TRBJ2-5,TRBV10-2,ASSETRRETQY
TRBJ2-2,TRBV9,ASSVSGNSNTGELF
TRBJ1-2,TRBV28,ASSQSDSLHT
TRBJ1-1,TRBV11-2,ASSLDRDAEAF
TRBJ2-1,TRBV25-1,ASSAGREYNEQF
TRBJ1-1,TRBV18,ASSPNPGLDTEAF
TRBJ1-1,TRBV6-6,ASSPSGIEAF
TRBJ1-1,TRBV9,ASSVATGQGGTEAF
TRBJ2-2,TRBV18,ASSALTSGRYTGELF
TRBJ2-3,TRBV9,ASSQTGHLIGTDTQY
TRBJ2-3,TRBV27,ASSSTSGGGRTQY
TRBJ1-3,TRBV18,ASSPQADRAGNTIY
TRBJ1-2,TRBV4-1,ASSQGTYNNYGYT
TRBJ2-3,TRBV5-4,ASWTEREHTDTQY
TRBJ2-7,TRBV28,ASSAESIPTRQY
TRBJ2-3,TRBV27,ASSTGTGPTDTQY
TRBJ2-7,TRBV7-9,ASSPRESSYEQY
TRBJ1-6,TRBV5-1,ASSLVGEAGNSPLH
TRBJ2-7,TRBV18,ASSRLAGGLDEQY
TRBJ2-7,TRBV6-2/TRBV6-3,ASSYRRTGVDEQY
TRBJ2-5,TRBV20-1,SAGGSETQY
TRBJ2-1,TRBV28,ASSGDQGQF
TRBJ2-7,TRBV24-1,ATSDLKTAGKPYEQY
TRBJ2-7,TRBV6-5,ASQTGTTIGSEQY
TRBJ2-5,TRBV28,ASSPSRGVGETQY
TRBJ1-1,TRBV19,ASSVVPLSHTEAF
TRBJ1-6,TRBV5-1,ASSLTPDKNNSPLH
TRBJ2-1,TRBV10-3,AISESTGVSYNEQF
TRBJ2-1,TRBV7-9,ASSLGGTSGIGYYNEQF
TRBJ2-3,TRBV19,ASRRTLTDTQY